Following are 7 T cell receptor beta chains from one sample sequenced in a study of T cell responses to AZD1222 COVID-19 vaccine. Repertoires were generated with immunoSEQ multiplex PCR, while TCRdb's copy carries only in-frame clones and drops some. The sample contains over 100,000 clones, around 82% of which appear only once. The sequencing used peripheral blood, collected on day 0 of AZD1222 vaccination. The receptors come from an adult in good health.

This sequence joins TRBV7-9 and TRBJ1-5; 12 nucleotides align to TRBD1. Germline V gene data show CDR1 as SEHNR and CDR2 as FQNEAQ (reference sequence). Trimming at V came to 5 bases and at J to 6 bases, leaving 8 bases not matched to a gene. The CDR3 runs to 16 residues. DNA of the CDR3: TGTGCCAGCAGCGCTACCGGGACAGGGGGCAGTCAGCCCCAGCATTTT. Amino acids: CASSATGTGGSQPQHF.

V and J are TRBV6-5 and TRBJ2-3; D not resolved. The CDR3 has 14 residues. Germline assignment: CDR1 MNHEY and CDR2 SVGAGI. Trimming removed 8 bases from V and 0 bases from J, with 12 bases in between. The CDR3 DNA is TGTGCCAGCCTAAGACAACCTAGCACAGATACGCAGTATTTT. It is translated as CASLRQPSTDTQYF.

J is TRBJ2-5 and V is TRBV5-6; D gene uncertain. Germline-derived CDR1 and CDR2 are SGHDT and YYEEEE. Trimming removed 2 bases at V and 4 bases at J, with 6 bases between. This CDR3 comprises 12 residues. In DNA form, the CDR3 reads TGTGCCAGCAGCTTTCCAGGAGAGACCCAGTACTTC. Translation: CASSFPGETQYF.

A single count supports this clone. The chain couples TRBV7-2 to TRBJ2-1; D remains ambiguous. Trimming removed 1 base from V and 4 bases from J, with 5 bases in between. The CDR3 length is 13 residues. CDR1 and CDR2 from the germline V gene are SGHTA and FQGNSA. CDR3 nucleotides: TGTGCCAGCAGCTTAGTTAGGTACAATGAGCAGTTCTTC. Translating it yields CASSLVRYNEQFF. The full variable domain, rest sourced from reference TRBV7-2 and TRBJ2-1, is GAGVSQSPSNKVTEKGKDVELRCDPISGHTALYWYRQSLGQGLEFLIYFQGNSAPDKSGLPSDRFSAERTGGSVSTLTIQRTQQEDSAVYLCASSLVRYNEQFFGPGTRLTVL.

This chain uses TRBV6-5 with TRBJ2-5; D might be TRBD1 or TRBD2, each matching 5 bases. This CDR3 comprises 14 residues. V shed 6 bases and J shed 1 base, with 12 bases lying between them. CDR1 and CDR2 (germline): MNHEY, SVGAGI. The CDR3: CASRAPGTQETQYF. In nucleotides, the CDR3 is TGTGCCAGCAGGGCTCCCGGGACCCAAGAGACCCAGTACTTC.

This chain links TRBV28 with TRBJ2-1, with D uncertain. The CDR3 loop spans 14 amino acids. Trimming stripped 3 bases from V and 3 bases from J, with 9 bases between. CDR1 and CDR2 (germline): MDHEN, SYDVKM. CDR3 loop: CASSFQIYYNEQFF. In DNA, the CDR3 is TGTGCCAGCAGTTTCCAGATCTACTACAATGAGCAGTTCTTC.

The genes are TRBV18 and TRBJ1-5, with D perhaps TRBD1 (6 bases). Trimming took off 1 base at V and 0 bases at J, with 13 bases between the two ends. Germline assignment: CDR1 KGHSH and CDR2 LQKENI. The CDR3 runs to 17 residues. CDR3 loop: CASSPRTVFDSNQPQHF. CDR3 nucleotide sequence: TGTGCCAGCTCACCACGGACAGTCTTCGATAGCAATCAGCCCCAGCATTTT.